The subject of this entry is one TCR beta chain. Antigen unknown. Assay: immunoSEQ multiplex PCR; the TCRdb copy retains only in-frame clones and omits some. The sample lists approximately 150,000 clones; around 90% were seen once. This entry belongs to a study of T cell responses to AZD1222 COVID-19 vaccine. Whole-study results and caveats: White British donors predominated, females outnumbered males, and clonal diversity was possibly underestimated. Two AZD1222 administrations were followed by greater Spike-specific TCR breadth and depth.

Germline CDR1 reads SGHDT; CDR2 reads YYEEEE. The V and J ends lost 4 bases and 0 bases respectively, with 12 bases between them. The CDR3 sequence is 15 residues long. Pooling of second doses given at about 4 or about 12 weeks was done. Here the sequenced sample was peripheral blood, taken 28 days after the second AZD1222 dose. The TCR was taken from an adult who received the AZD1222 COVID-19 vaccine. The chain combines TRBV5-6 with TRBJ2-3; unclear D gene. CDR3 residues: CASSPEPTSTDTQYF. The CDR3 coding sequence is TGTGCCAGCAGCCCGGAGCCGACTAGCACAGATACGCAGTATTTT.